This section outlines one T cell receptor beta chain sequence together with its context. This CDR3 comprises 16 residues. The ends lost 2 bases at V and 5 bases at J; junction bases unmatched: 9. Germline V CDR1 and CDR2: SGHNT, YYREEE (reference sequence). Generated by immunoSEQ multiplex PCR, the TCRdb table keeps only in-frame clones and is missing some. The sample records under 300,000 clones, roughly 93% being singletons. The data belong to a study of T cell responses to AZD1222 COVID-19 vaccine. This TCR came from an adult in good health. The sequencing used peripheral blood, collected on day 0 of AZD1222 vaccination. The chain has TRBV5-4 and TRBJ2-2, with 7 bases that match TRBD1. CDR3 DNA: TGTGCCAGCAGCTTAGTGGGGACAGTGGCTACCGGGGAGCTGTTTTTT. This encodes CASSLVGTVATGELFF.